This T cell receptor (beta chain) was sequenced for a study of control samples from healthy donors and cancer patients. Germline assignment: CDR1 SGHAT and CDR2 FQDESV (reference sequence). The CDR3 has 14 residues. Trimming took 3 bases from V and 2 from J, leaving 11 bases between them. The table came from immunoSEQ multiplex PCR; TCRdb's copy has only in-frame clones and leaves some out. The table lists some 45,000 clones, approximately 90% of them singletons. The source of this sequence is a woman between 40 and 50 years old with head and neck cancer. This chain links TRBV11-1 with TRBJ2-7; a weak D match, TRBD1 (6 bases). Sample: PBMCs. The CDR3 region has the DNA TGTGCCAGCAGCTTTCTTCAGGGGCCCTACGAGCAGTACTTC. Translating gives CASSFLQGPYEQYF.